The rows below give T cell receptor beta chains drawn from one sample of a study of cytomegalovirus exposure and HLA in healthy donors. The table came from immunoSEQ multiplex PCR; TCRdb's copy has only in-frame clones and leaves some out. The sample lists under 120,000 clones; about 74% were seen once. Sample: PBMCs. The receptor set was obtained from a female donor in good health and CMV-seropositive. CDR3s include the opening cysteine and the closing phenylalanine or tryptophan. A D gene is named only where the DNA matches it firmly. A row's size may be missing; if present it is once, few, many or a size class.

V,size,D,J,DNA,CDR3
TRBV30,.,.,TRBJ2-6,TGTGCCTGGAGTCCCCCTTACTCTGGGGCCAACGTCCTGACTTTC,CAWSPPYSGANVLTF
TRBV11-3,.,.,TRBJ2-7,TGTGCCAGCAGCCCGAGGACTTCTCCCACCTACGAGCAGTACTTC,CASSPRTSPTYEQYF
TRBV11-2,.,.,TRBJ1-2,TGTGCCAGCAGCCCCGGGAGGGTCTATGGCTACACCTTC,CASSPGRVYGYTF
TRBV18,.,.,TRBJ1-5,TGTGCCAGCTCCTCGTCCGGAATGGGGCTCAATCAGCCCCAGCATTTT,CASSSSGMGLNQPQHF
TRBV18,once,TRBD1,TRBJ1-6,TGTGCCAGCTCACCAGTCCGGACAGGGCGTGATAATTCACCCCTCCACTTT,CASSPVRTGRDNSPLHF
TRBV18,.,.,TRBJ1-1,TGTGCCAGCTCACCAGGCGGGGGGGCCGGGTACGAAGCTTTCTTT,CASSPGGGAGYEAFF
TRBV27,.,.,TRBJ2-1,TGTGCCAGCAGTGAACAGAGTATTCGGAATGAGCAGTTCTTC,CASSEQSIRNEQFF
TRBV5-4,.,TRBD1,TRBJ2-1,TGTGCCAGGCCCGGGACAGGGAACAATGAGCAGTTCTTC,CARPGTGNNEQFF
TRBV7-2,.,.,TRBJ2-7,TGTGCCAGCAGCTTTATCGGGACTTACGTATCCTACGAGCAGTACTTC,CASSFIGTYVSYEQYF
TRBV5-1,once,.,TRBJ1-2,TGCGCCAGCAGCTTGGCCCGCCCCACGGGGTATGGCTACACCTTC,CASSLARPTGYGYTF
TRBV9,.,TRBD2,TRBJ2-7,TGTGCCAGCAGCGTAGACGGGACTAGCACCCACTACGAGCAGTACTTC,CASSVDGTSTHYEQYF
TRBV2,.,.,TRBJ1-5,TGTGCCAGCAGCGCCGCTGAGGGACAGCCCCAGCATTTT,CASSAAEGQPQHF
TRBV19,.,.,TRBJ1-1,TGTGCCAGTAGGCGAACAGTGAACACTGAAGCTTTCTTT,CASRRTVNTEAFF
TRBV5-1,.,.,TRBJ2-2,TGCGCCAGCGAGTCAGGGTGGCGCACCGGGGAGCTGTTTTTT,CASESGWRTGELFF
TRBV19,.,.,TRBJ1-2,TGTGCCAGTCGAACCCCCGACAGGACCTATGGCTACACCTTC,CASRTPDRTYGYTF
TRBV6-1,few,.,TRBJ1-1,TGTGCCAGCCGCGTAAAGTGGAACACTGAAGCTTTCTTT,CASRVKWNTEAFF
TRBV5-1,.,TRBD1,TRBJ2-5,TGCGCCAGCAGCTCCAGGGGGCAGGAGACCCAGTACTTC,CASSSRGQETQYF
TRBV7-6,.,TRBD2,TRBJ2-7,TGTGCCAGCAGCCCCGGACTAGCGGGAGGCGAGCAGTACTTC,CASSPGLAGGEQYF
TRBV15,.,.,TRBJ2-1,TGTGCCACCAGCCCCCGCAGTGGGAGGAGCTCCTACAATGAGCAGTTCTTC,CATSPRSGRSSYNEQFF
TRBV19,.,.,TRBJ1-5,TGTGCCAGTAGTGCAACAGGATTTTCGGGCAATCAGCCCCAGCATTTT,CASSATGFSGNQPQHF
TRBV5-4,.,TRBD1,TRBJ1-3,TGTGCCAGCAGCTATGGACAGGGGGCGGGAAACACCATATATTTT,CASSYGQGAGNTIYF
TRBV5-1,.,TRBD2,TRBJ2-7,TGCGCCAGCAGCACGACTAGCGGGAGGGCCCACGAGCAGTACTTC,CASSTTSGRAHEQYF
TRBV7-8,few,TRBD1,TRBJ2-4,TGTGCCAGCAGCGACGGGACAGGAAAAAACATTCAGTACTTC,CASSDGTGKNIQYF
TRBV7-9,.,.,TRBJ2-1,TGTGCCAGCAGCCCAGCGGCGATTTACGCCAATGAGCAGTTCTTC,CASSPAAIYANEQFF
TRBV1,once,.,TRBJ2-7,TGCACCAGCAGCCGCCTACAACCAAGCGGGGAGGAGGACGAGCAGTACTTC,CTSSRLQPSGEEDEQYF
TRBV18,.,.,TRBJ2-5,TGTGCCAGCTCACCAAATAACCAAGAGACCCAGTACTTC,CASSPNNQETQYF
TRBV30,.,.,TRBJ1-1,TGTGCCTGGAGTCGGACTCCGGGACTCGAAGCTTTCTTT,CAWSRTPGLEAFF
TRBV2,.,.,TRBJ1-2,TGTGCCAGCAGGAACAGGGCATCGGGCGGCTACACCTTC,CASRNRASGGYTF
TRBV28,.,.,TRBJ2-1,TGTGCCAGCAGTGGGTCGGACTCGAGCTCCTACAATGAGCAGTTCTTC,CASSGSDSSSYNEQFF
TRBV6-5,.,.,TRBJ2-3,TGTGCCAGCAGTTACTCAGGGGCAGATACGCAGTATTTT,CASSYSGADTQYF
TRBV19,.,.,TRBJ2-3,TGTGCCAGTAGAGGGGTTGGCACAGATACGCAGTATTTT,CASRGVGTDTQYF
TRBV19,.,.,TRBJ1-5,TGTGCCAGTGGAAGGGTCGGGGGGGGAAATCAGCCCCAGCATTTT,CASGRVGGGNQPQHF
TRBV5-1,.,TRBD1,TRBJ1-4,TGCGCCAGCAGGGGGGACAGGGATGGGGAAAAACTGTTTTTT,CASRGDRDGEKLFF
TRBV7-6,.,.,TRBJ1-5,TGTGCCAGCAGCTTAACCCAGGATAGCAATCAGCCCCAGCATTTT,CASSLTQDSNQPQHF
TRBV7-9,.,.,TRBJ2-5,TGTGCCAGCAGCCGTAGGGGTGAGACCCAGTACTTC,CASSRRGETQYF
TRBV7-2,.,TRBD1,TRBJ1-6,TGTGCCAGCAGCTTACCAGGGGGCGATTCACCCCTCCACTTT,CASSLPGGDSPLHF
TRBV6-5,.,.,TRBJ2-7,TGTGCCAGCAGTTACTTTCGCGGGCCGACCTACGAGCAGTACTTC,CASSYFRGPTYEQYF
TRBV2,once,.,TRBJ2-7,TGTGCCAGCAGTCGGGACAGACCCGCGGGGGAGCAGTACTTC,CASSRDRPAGEQYF
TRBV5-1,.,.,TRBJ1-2,TGCGCCAGCAGCGAGACAGGATCTAACTATGGCTACACCTTC,CASSETGSNYGYTF
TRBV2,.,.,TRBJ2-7,TGTGCCACCCAGTGGGGGCAGGATCAGTACTTC,CATQWGQDQYF
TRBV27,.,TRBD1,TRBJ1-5,TGTGCCAGCAGCCCTCGGGACAGGGTCAATCAGCCCCAGCATTTT,CASSPRDRVNQPQHF
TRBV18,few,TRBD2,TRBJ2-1,TGTGCCAGCTCCCCCTATACTAGCGGGGTTGGGAATGAGCAGTTCTTC,CASSPYTSGVGNEQFF
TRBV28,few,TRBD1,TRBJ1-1,TGTGCCAGCATTGATGTTAGGGGGCCTGAAGCTTTCTTT,CASIDVRGPEAFF
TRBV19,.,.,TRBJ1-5,TGTGCCAGTACGTTTGTTTGGGGCGGCAGACAGCCCCAGCATTTT,CASTFVWGGRQPQHF
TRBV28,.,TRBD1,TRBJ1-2,TGTGCCAGCAGAAGACAGGGAAATCTGGGATATGGCTACACCTTC,CASRRQGNLGYGYTF
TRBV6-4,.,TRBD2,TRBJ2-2,TGTGCCAGCAGTGGGACTAGCACCGGGGAGCTGTTTTTT,CASSGTSTGELFF
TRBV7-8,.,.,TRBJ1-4,TGTGCCAGCAGCTTAGGAACAGGCCATAATGAAAAACTGTTTTTT,CASSLGTGHNEKLFF
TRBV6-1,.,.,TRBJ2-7,TGTGCCAGCAGGGCTCAGGGCCCCACCTACGAGCAGTACTTC,CASRAQGPTYEQYF
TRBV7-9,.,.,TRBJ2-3,TGTGCCAGCAGCCTGGGACTGGGAAGCACAGATACGCAGTATTTT,CASSLGLGSTDTQYF
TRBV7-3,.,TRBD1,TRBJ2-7,TGTGCCAGCAGCACTCGACAGGGGAGCAGCTCCTACGAGCAGTACTTC,CASSTRQGSSSYEQYF
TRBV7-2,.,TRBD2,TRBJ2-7,TGTGCCAGCAGCTTTGGGACTAGAAACTACGAGCAGTACTTC,CASSFGTRNYEQYF